This section outlines one T cell receptor (beta chain) sequence together with its context. Its antigen remains unknown. The source of the sample is a study of cytomegalovirus exposure and HLA in healthy donors. Study summary: Caucasian-associated ancestry cluster membership applied to less than 85% of 398 genotyped donors. General study points: TCR association rates varied by HLA locus in a later analysis, with DRB1 highest and HLA-C lowest. Earlier analysis looked at TCR beta V segments, and most were productive about 87% or about 30% of the time.

The PCR made use of 60 Vbeta and 13 Jbeta primers. The table came from immunoSEQ multiplex PCR; TCRdb's copy has only in-frame clones and leaves some out. The table shows roughly 230,000 clones, with nearly 95% occurring only once. From germline, CDR1 is MDHEN and CDR2 SYDVKM. Germline trimming cut 5 bases from V and 4 bases from J; bases unmatched to any gene: 10. The CDR3 is 16 residues long. The receptor was isolated from a girl aged 2 to 10 in good health and CMV-seronegative. Sequenced: PBMCs. V usage is TRBV28 and J usage is TRBJ2-2, with 7 bases identical to TRBD1. The CDR3 nucleotides read TGTGCCAGCAGTCCCCTGCAGGGGGAAATCACCGGGGAGCTGTTTTTT. Protein: CASSPLQGEITGELFF.